The 27 T cell receptor beta chains listed next were all sequenced from one sample in a study of control samples from healthy donors and cancer patients. Repertoires were generated with immunoSEQ multiplex PCR, while TCRdb's copy carries only in-frame clones and drops some. The data hold around 130,000 clones, with about nine tenths observed a single time. The sequencing input was blood. These receptors were collected from a man aged 18 to 29 in good health.

The rearrangement joins TRBV3-1 (or the pseudogene TRBV3-2) to TRBJ1-2; 7 bases align to TRBD1. There are 13 residues in the CDR3. With V trimmed by 6 bases and J by 4 bases, 5 bases remained unmatched. Looked up from germline, CDR1 is LGHDT and CDR2 is YNNKEL (reference sequence). The CDR3 is CASSRQGSYGYTF. CDR3 nucleotides: TGTGCCAGCAGTCGACAGGGAAGCTATGGCTACACCTTC.

J is TRBJ1-4 and V is TRBV5-1; D is ambiguous. Trimming shortened V by 0 bases and J by 6 bases, and 12 bases separated the two germline ends. The CDR3 extends over 15 amino acids. CDR1 is SGHRS and CDR2 is YFSETQ in the germline V gene. This CDR3 reads CASSLEGNKDEKLFF. DNA for the CDR3: TGCGCCAGCAGCTTGGAAGGAAATAAGGATGAAAAACTGTTTTTT.

This chain uses TRBV18 with TRBJ2-2; 7 nucleotides align to TRBD2. Trimming cost V 5 bases and J 0 bases; bases outside gene matches: 12. Germline V lookup: CDR1 KGHSH, CDR2 LQKENI. The CDR3 has 18 amino acids. The CDR3 loop reads CASSSLLASGPNTGELFF. The CDR3 bases are TGTGCCAGCTCATCACTTCTTGCTAGCGGCCCGAACACCGGGGAGCTGTTTTTT.

The J gene is TRBJ1-1, the V gene TRBV19; D unclear. CDR1 LNHDA and CDR2 SQIVND come from the germline V gene (reference sequence). Trimming left V 2 bases short and J 6 bases short, with 13 bases between. The length of the CDR3 is 14 residues. DNA of the CDR3: TGTGCCAGTAGTATAAGGCCACGAGGCGCTGAAGCTTTCTTT. As protein: CASSIRPRGAEAFF.

The V gene is TRBV7-6, the J gene TRBJ1-6; unclear D gene. Trimming stripped 5 bases from V and 0 bases from J, with 11 bases between. The CDR3 covers 16 residues. Germline V gene data show CDR1 as SGHVS and CDR2 as FNYEAQ. CDR3 sequence (DNA): TGTGCCAGCAGCGCACAACCTAGCTCCTATAATTCACCCCTCCACTTT. The encoded protein is CASSAQPSSYNSPLHF.

The rearrangement joins TRBV24-1 to TRBJ2-1; 11 bases fit TRBD2. The ends lost 5 bases at V and 4 bases at J; junction bases unmatched: 15. This CDR3 region has 19 residues. Germline V CDR1 and CDR2: KGHDR, SFDVKD. CDR3 loop: CATSALGTSGSLGYNEQFF. The CDR3 region has the DNA TGTGCCACCAGTGCCCTGGGAACTAGCGGGAGCCTTGGATACAATGAGCAGTTCTTC.

V gene TRBV11-3 combines with J gene TRBJ1-4, with D uncertain. Per the germline V gene, CDR1 is SGHNT and CDR2 is YENEEA. V lost 5 bases to trimming and J lost 0 bases, with 10 bases between them. The CDR3 has 15 residues. The CDR3: CASSQYSATNEKLFF. CDR3 DNA sequence: TGTGCCAGCAGCCAATACAGTGCAACTAATGAAAAACTGTTTTTT.

This chain connects TRBV7-8 to TRBJ2-3, with 7 bases aligning to TRBD1. V trimming: 4 bases; J trimming: 0 bases; junction bases outside the gene matches: 7. The CDR3 has 16 amino acids. The germline V gene has CDR1 SGHVS and CDR2 FQNEAQ. The CDR3 region is CASSYPGTASTDTQYF. The CDR3 DNA follows: TGTGCCAGCAGCTACCCCGGGACAGCTAGCACAGATACGCAGTATTTT.

The gene calls are TRBV19 and TRBJ2-1; 10 bases agree with TRBD2. CDR3 length equals 14 residues. Trimming removed 5 bases from V and 9 bases from J; junction bases left unmatched: 7. Germline V CDR1 and CDR2: LNHDA, SQIVND (reference sequence). CDR3 region: CASSVGTSAAEQFF. The CDR3 DNA reads as TGTGCCAGTAGTGTAGGGACTAGCGCCGCTGAGCAGTTCTTC.

The genes are TRBV7-9 and TRBJ1-6; 7 bases match TRBD1. V dropped 5 bases and J dropped 8; count of bases not matched to a gene: 6. This CDR3 contains 14 residues. Germline V gene data show CDR1 as SEHNR and CDR2 as FQNEAQ (reference sequence). The CDR3 loop is CASSPGGDDSPLHF. As DNA, the CDR3 is TGTGCCAGCAGCCCAGGGGGAGACGATTCACCCCTCCACTTT.

This chain links TRBV6-6 with TRBJ1-2; TRBD1 matches 7 bases. CDR1 MNHNY and CDR2 SVGAGI come from the germline V gene (reference sequence). The CDR3 consists of 16 residues. V gave up 5 bases and J gave up 2 bases; unmatched junction bases: 11. CDR3 sequence: CASSPPAQGRNYGYTF. CDR3 in DNA: TGTGCCAGCAGTCCCCCAGCACAGGGGAGGAACTATGGCTACACCTTC.

The chain links TRBV5-4 to TRBJ2-1; perhaps D is TRBD1 or TRBD2 (9 bases each). The CDR3 is made up of 17 amino acids. The V gene's germline CDR1 is SGHNT and CDR2 YYREEE (reference sequence). V lost 0 bases and J lost 8, with 21 bases in between. CDR3 in DNA: TGTGCCAGCAGCTTGGGGCGGGGGGGACAGGGCAGGGATGAGCAGTTCTTC. Translation gives CASSLGRGGQGRDEQFF.

The chain couples TRBV2 to TRBJ2-3; TRBD1 is a possible D gene (5 bases). Germline V gene sequence: CDR1 SNHLY, CDR2 FYNNEI. The CDR3 length is 14 residues. V lost 7 bases and J lost 5, with 16 bases in between. The CDR3 sequence is CASMRTRQGDTQYF. The CDR3 DNA reads as TGTGCCAGCATGAGGACAAGACAAGGAGATACGCAGTATTTT.

The chain carries TRBV14 and TRBJ1-2; the D gene is possibly TRBD1 (5 bases). This CDR3 has 13 residues. Trimming left V 1 base short and J 5 bases short, with 8 bases between. Germline loops: CDR1 SGHDN, CDR2 FVKESK. The CDR3, as DNA: TGTGCCAGCAGCCAAGCAGGGTATTATGGCTACACCTTC. Protein sequence: CASSQAGYYGYTF.

This chain links TRBV11-2 with TRBJ2-1; possible D gene TRBD1, 6 bases. The length of the CDR3 is 15 residues. CDR1 is SGHAT and CDR2 is FQNNGV in the germline V gene. The V and J ends lost 5 bases and 0 bases respectively, with 11 bases between them. The CDR3 here is CASSTGQSSYNEQFF. As DNA, the CDR3 is TGTGCCAGCAGCACCGGACAGAGCTCCTACAATGAGCAGTTCTTC.

The CDR3 DNA is TGCGCCAGCAGCTCGGGACTAGCGGACACAGATACGCAGTATTTT. Amino acid sequence: CASSSGLADTDTQYF. V and J are TRBV5-1 and TRBJ2-3; 11 nucleotides line up with TRBD2. The germline gives CDR1 SGHRS, CDR2 YFSETQ. V was pared by 3 bases and J by 2 bases, with 2 bases of the junction left unmatched. The CDR3 covers 15 residues.

The chain couples TRBV7-8 to TRBJ2-3; 9 bases fit TRBD1. There are 15 residues in the CDR3. Germline assignment: CDR1 SGHVS and CDR2 FQNEAQ. With 1 base clipped from V and 3 bases from J, the junction kept 2 bases outside the gene matches. For the CDR3, the DNA is TGTGCCAGCAGCTTAGAAGGACAGGGGACAGATACGCAGTATTTT. This translates into CASSLEGQGTDTQYF.

CDR3 protein: CASSVDMDTGSPLHF. Written as DNA, the CDR3 is TGTGCCAGCAGCGTAGACATGGACACCGGTTCACCCCTCCACTTT. The V and J genes are TRBV9 and TRBJ1-6; D is possibly TRBD1 (5 bases). The CDR3 contains 15 residues. Per the germline V gene, CDR1 is SGDLS and CDR2 is YYNGEE. V was clipped by 0 bases and J by 9 bases, with 13 bases between them.

The V gene is TRBV5-5, the J gene TRBJ2-1; 9 bases are shared with TRBD2. The germline V gene has CDR1 SGHKS and CDR2 YYEKEE (reference sequence). V trimming: 0 bases; J trimming: 5 bases; junction bases outside the gene matches: 6. The CDR3 consists of 16 residues. The CDR3 is CASSLVPSGVNNEQFF. CDR3 DNA: TGTGCCAGCAGCTTGGTCCCTAGCGGGGTAAACAATGAGCAGTTCTTC.

This rearrangement joins TRBV28 to TRBJ2-1; 10 nucleotides align to TRBD2. J gave up 6 bases and V 5 bases, and 7 bases lay outside the gene matches. Germline V gene sequence: CDR1 MDHEN, CDR2 SYDVKM. The CDR3 consists of 15 residues. DNA of the CDR3: TGTGCCAGCAGTAGGCTACTAGCGGGGTCCAATGAGCAGTTCTTC. Its translation is CASSRLLAGSNEQFF.

The chain's CDR3 is CASSLPGAGEKLFF. CDR3 sequence (DNA): TGTGCCAGCAGCCTCCCAGGGGCGGGTGAAAAACTGTTTTTT. This chain uses TRBV14 with TRBJ1-4; perhaps TRBD1 as D (6 bases). V lost 4 bases and J lost 7, with 13 bases in between. The CDR3 runs to 14 residues. The germline V gene has CDR1 SGHDN and CDR2 FVKESK.

The chain uses TRBV6-5 and TRBJ1-2; the match to TRBD1 covers 8 bases. Germline trimming cut 10 bases from V and 3 bases from J; bases unmatched to any gene: 10. The CDR3 runs to 14 residues. The germline V gene encodes CDR1 MNHEY and CDR2 SVGAGI. The chain's CDR3 is CATLRQGSYYGYTF. As DNA, the CDR3 is TGTGCCACTCTTAGACAGGGGTCTTACTATGGCTACACCTTC.

The chain recombines TRBV3-1 (or the pseudogene TRBV3-2) with TRBJ2-5; no clear D gene. The CDR3 totals 16 residues. Germline lookup yields CDR1 LGHDT and CDR2 YNNKEL (reference sequence). V was pared by 6 bases and J by 1 base, with 18 bases between. The chain's CDR3 is CASSPNVAGFQETQYF. The CDR3 DNA reads TGTGCCAGCAGTCCAAACGTGGCCGGATTCCAAGAGACCCAGTACTTC.

The chain links TRBV7-9 to TRBJ1-2; 7 nucleotides align to TRBD1. CDR1 is SEHNR, CDR2 FQNEAQ, per germline (reference sequence). V shed 1 base and J 7 bases; nucleotides not matched to a gene: 6. The CDR3 totals 14 residues. The CDR3 DNA sequence: TGTGCCAGCAGCTTAGAGGCAGGGGGTTTTGGCTACACCTTC. It codes for CASSLEAGGFGYTF.

This rearrangement joins TRBV6-2 or TRBV6-3 to TRBJ2-6; TRBD2 matches 15 bases. V gave up 0 bases and J gave up 2 bases; unmatched junction bases: 2. Germline V CDR1 and CDR2: MNHEY, SVGEGT. The CDR3 has 19 residues. CDR3 sequence reads: CASSYSGLAGGPGANVLTF. The CDR3 bases are TGTGCCAGCAGTTACTCCGGACTAGCGGGAGGGCCTGGGGCCAACGTCCTGACTTTC.

The V call is TRBV29-1, the J call TRBJ2-5; D unresolved. CDR1 and CDR2 (germline): SQVTM, ANQGSEA. The CDR3 has 13 residues. V shed 3 bases and J shed 2 bases, with 10 bases lying between them. The CDR3 loop is CSVEQGYQETQYF. Here the CDR3 DNA reads TGCAGCGTTGAGCAAGGGTATCAAGAGACCCAGTACTTC.

The chain has TRBV24-1 and TRBJ2-3, with D hard to call. Germline V CDR1 and CDR2: KGHDR, SFDVKD. The CDR3 runs 12 residues. V lost 5 bases, J lost 4 bases, and 6 bases lay in between. The chain's CDR3 is CATSASADTQYF. CDR3 DNA: TGTGCCACCAGTGCTTCGGCAGATACGCAGTATTTT.